This T cell receptor beta chain was identified in a study of T cell responses to AZD1222 COVID-19 vaccine. Turning to the study itself: Some second doses came at about 4 weeks and others at about 12 weeks; these were pooled.

Points on this clone: What it binds is unknown.

Germline V gene sequence: CDR1 SGHVS, CDR2 FNYEAQ. Trimming cost V 2 bases and J 4 bases, with 23 bases left between them. CDR3 length: 18 residues. This table comes from immunoSEQ multiplex PCR, and its TCRdb copy is limited to in-frame clones, with some not included. The sample comprises around 130,000 clones, 80% to 90% of which are singletons, and about 8.6% rests with the top ten. Findings and caveats of the study: Spike was spanned by vaccine-associated CD4 TCRs, which were dominant at 160-218 and 743-854. Reportedly, nearly half of unique spike TCRs recognized epitopes outside B.1.351/B.1.1.7 mutations.

The origin of this receptor is an adult in good health. The sequenced sample was peripheral blood, obtained on day 0 of AZD1222 vaccination. V and J are TRBV7-6 and TRBJ1-1; D call uncertain. CDR3 bases: TGTGCCAGCAGCTTATGGTGGTCGCCTTCGGGAGTCATCACTGAAGCTTTCTTT. This sequence encodes CASSLWWSPSGVITEAFF.